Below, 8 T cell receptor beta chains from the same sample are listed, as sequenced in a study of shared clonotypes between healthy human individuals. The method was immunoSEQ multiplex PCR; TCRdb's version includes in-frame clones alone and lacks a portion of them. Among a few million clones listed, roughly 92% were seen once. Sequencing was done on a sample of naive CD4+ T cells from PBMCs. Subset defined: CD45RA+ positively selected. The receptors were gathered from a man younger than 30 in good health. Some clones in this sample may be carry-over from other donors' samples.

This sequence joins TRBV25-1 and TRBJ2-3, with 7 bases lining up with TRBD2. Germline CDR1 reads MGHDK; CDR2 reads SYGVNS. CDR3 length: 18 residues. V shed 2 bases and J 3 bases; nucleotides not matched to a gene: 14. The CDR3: CASSEKRSREVRTDTQYF. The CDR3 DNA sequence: TGTGCCAGCAGTGAAAAGAGGAGTCGGGAGGTGCGTACAGATACGCAGTATTTT.

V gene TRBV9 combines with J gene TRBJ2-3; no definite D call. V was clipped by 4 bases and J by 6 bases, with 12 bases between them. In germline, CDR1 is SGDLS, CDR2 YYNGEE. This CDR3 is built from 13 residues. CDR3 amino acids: CASSPQPGDTQYF. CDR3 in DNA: TGTGCCAGCAGCCCGCAACCCGGGGATACGCAGTATTTT. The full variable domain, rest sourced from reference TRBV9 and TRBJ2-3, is DSGVTQTPKHLITATGQRVTLRCSPRSGDLSVYWYQQSLDQGLQFLIQYYNGEERAKGNILERFSAQQFPDLHSELNLSSLELGDSALYFCASSPQPGDTQYFGPGTRLTVL.

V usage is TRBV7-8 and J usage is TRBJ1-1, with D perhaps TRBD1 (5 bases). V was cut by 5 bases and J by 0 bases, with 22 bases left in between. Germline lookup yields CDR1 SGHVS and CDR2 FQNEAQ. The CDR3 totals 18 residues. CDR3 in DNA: TGTGCCAGCAGCCCTCCCTGGGGTACGGGACGGCTGAACACTGAAGCTTTCTTT. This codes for CASSPPWGTGRLNTEAFF. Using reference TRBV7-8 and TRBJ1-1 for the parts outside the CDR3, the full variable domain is GAGVSQSPRYKVAKRGQDVALRCDPISGHVSLFWYQQALGQGPEFLTYFQNEAQLDKSGLPSDRFFAERPEGSVSTLKIQRTQQEDSAVYLCASSPPWGTGRLNTEAFFGQGTRLTVV.

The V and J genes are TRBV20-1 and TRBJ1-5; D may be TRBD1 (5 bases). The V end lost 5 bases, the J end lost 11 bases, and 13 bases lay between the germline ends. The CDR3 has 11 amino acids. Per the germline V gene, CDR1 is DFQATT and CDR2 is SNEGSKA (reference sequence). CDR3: CSALRLGAQHF. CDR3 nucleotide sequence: TGCAGTGCTCTCCGATTAGGGGCCCAGCATTTT.

The CDR3: CASSQTGEWGNQPQHF. The CDR3 bases are TGTGCCAGCAGTCAAACGGGGGAGTGGGGCAATCAGCCCCAGCATTTT. The chain uses TRBV27 and TRBJ1-5, with a tentative D call TRBD1 (5 bases). V shed 5 bases and J shed 2 bases, with 16 bases lying between them. CDR3 length: 16 amino acids. Germline V gene lookup returns CDR1 MNHEY and CDR2 SMNVEV (reference sequence).

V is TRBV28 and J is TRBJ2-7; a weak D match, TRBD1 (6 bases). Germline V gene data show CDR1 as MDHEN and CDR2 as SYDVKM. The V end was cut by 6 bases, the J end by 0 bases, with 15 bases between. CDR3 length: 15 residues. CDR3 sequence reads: CASRGRQGSSYEQYF. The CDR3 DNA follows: TGTGCCAGCAGGGGACGGCAGGGGAGCTCCTACGAGCAGTACTTC.

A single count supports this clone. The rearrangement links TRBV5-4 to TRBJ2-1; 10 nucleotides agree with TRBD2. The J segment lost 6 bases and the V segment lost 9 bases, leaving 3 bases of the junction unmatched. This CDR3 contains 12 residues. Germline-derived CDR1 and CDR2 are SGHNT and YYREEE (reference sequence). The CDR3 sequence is CATRLAGNEQFF. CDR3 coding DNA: TGTGCCACCCGACTAGCGGGCAATGAGCAGTTCTTC.

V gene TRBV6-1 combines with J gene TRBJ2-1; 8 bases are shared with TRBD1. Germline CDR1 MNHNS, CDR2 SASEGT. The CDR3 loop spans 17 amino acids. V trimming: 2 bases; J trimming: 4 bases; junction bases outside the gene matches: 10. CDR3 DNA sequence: TGTGCCAGCAGTGAAATATTCCCGGGACAGGTTTACAATGAGCAGTTCTTC. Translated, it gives CASSEIFPGQVYNEQFF.